This T cell receptor beta chain was sequenced for a study of blood T cell repertoires in COVID-19. On the study more broadly: Donors in the United States, Italy and Spain gave samples during acute or convalescent COVID-19. T cells, B-cell-depleted T cells, or PBMCs supplied cDNA or gDNA.

J gave up 4 bases and V 7 bases, and 3 bases lay outside the gene matches. Germline-derived CDR1 and CDR2 are SQVTM and ANQGSEA. This CDR3 has 11 residues. Note on this clone: The sample contains more than one DNA sequence encoding this CDR3.

Original handling: Reference gene primer amplification gave nucleated cell count estimates. The table came from immunoSEQ multiplex PCR; TCRdb's copy has only in-frame clones and leaves some out. V, J and clone size were drawn from that table, and D and trimming were deduced from the DNA. The sample holds about 300,000 clones; about 91% are singletons and the top ten take about 7%. What was sequenced was peripheral blood. The sequence derives from a woman in her twenties or thirties who had recovered from COVID-19. The chain employs TRBV29-1 and TRBJ1-2; 7 positions agree with TRBD1. CDR3 nucleotide sequence: TGCAGCGACCGGGACAGCTATGGCTACACCTTC. It codes for CSDRDSYGYTF.